This TCR beta chain was sequenced in a study of neoadjuvant anti-PD-1 for oral cavity cancer. Study background: Patients mostly received three to four biweekly nivolumab doses at 3 mg/kg before surgery.

Method: immunoSEQ multiplex PCR; TCRdb's copy keeps in-frame clones and lacks some. The table records over 80,000 clones, about four fifths of them present only once. Trimming pared 10 bases from V and 12 bases from J, leaving 13 bases between. This CDR3 contains 10 residues. Germline CDR1 and CDR2: WSHSY and SAAADI. Sequences were derived from PBMCs, sampled before nivolumab (anti-PD-1) treatment. The origin of this receptor is a person aged 35-79 years with oral cavity squamous cell carcinoma. The chain recombines TRBV10-2 with TRBJ2-1, with D perhaps matching TRBD2 (6 bases). Written as DNA, the CDR3 is TGCGCCACCCGGAGGGAGTGGCAGTTCTTC. Translated, it gives CATRREWQFF.